Listed below are T cell receptor beta chains from one sample, sequenced in a study of blood T cell repertoires in COVID-19. TCRdb keeps only in-frame clones here, not all; method: immunoSEQ multiplex PCR. The top ten clones hold 25% of a sample with approximately 100,000 clones, 80% to 90% of them seen once. The sequencing input was peripheral blood. The receptor set was obtained from a man aged 60 to 75 with acute or convalescent COVID-19. CDR3s include the opening cysteine and the closing phenylalanine or tryptophan.

J gene	V gene	CDR3 length	CDR3 protein
TRBJ2-1	TRBV11-2	12	CASSLSGPEQFF
TRBJ1-2	TRBV7-2	15	CASSLMAQSNYGYTF
TRBJ1-5	TRBV2	14	CASSGTAGGQPQHF
TRBJ2-4	TRBV5-8	16	CASSLARDRGWDIQYF
TRBJ1-1	TRBV4-3	15	CASSHDKGGGTEAFF
TRBJ2-1	TRBV4-1	14	CASRTGAPSNEQFF
TRBJ2-1	TRBV3-1/TRBV3-2	14	CASSHLDSNNEQFF
TRBJ2-3	TRBV28	15	CASSFEGKGTDTQYF
TRBJ2-2	TRBV16	13	CASRGGDTGELFF
TRBJ2-3	TRBV28	14	CASSNRGSTDTQYF
TRBJ1-6	TRBV19	15	CASSMSGQGWSPLHF
TRBJ1-4	TRBV6-1	15	CASSEVGTGGGKLFF
TRBJ2-3	TRBV5-5	14	CASSLGQSTDTQYF
TRBJ1-6	TRBV3-1/TRBV3-2	17	CASRPRTGTGVDSPLHF
TRBJ1-5	TRBV2	14	CASRTGSPNQPQHF
TRBJ1-2	TRBV30	12	CAWSQGNYGYTF
TRBJ1-2	TRBV7-9	15	CASSTRQTGPDGYTF
TRBJ1-1	TRBV5-1	16	CASSLATGRLNTEAFF
TRBJ1-4	TRBV19	15	CASSPRGISGEKLFF
TRBJ2-7	TRBV15	14	CATSLRTGNYEQYF
TRBJ2-3	TRBV19	14	CASSVGRAADTQYF
TRBJ1-2	TRBV28	13	CASNEGGDYGYTF
TRBJ2-6	TRBV10-3	19	CAISESQGRIGSGANVLTF
TRBJ1-5	TRBV24-1	16	CATSDPTGGSNQPQHF
TRBJ1-3	TRBV5-6	16	CASTRAVRESGNTIYF
TRBJ1-1	TRBV3-1/TRBV3-2	15	CASSHGGQSNTEAFF
TRBJ1-1	TRBV6-1	15	CASSEKGTGLLEAFF
TRBJ1-1	TRBV28	15	CASSLIPGVGTEAFF
TRBJ1-4	TRBV6-1	16	CASSDPNRELGEKLFF
TRBJ2-1	TRBV4-3	14	CASSPFSSYNEQFF
TRBJ1-1	TRBV7-7	16	CASSPWRAGSYTEAFF
TRBJ1-1	TRBV29-1	13	CSVGAGIGTEAFF
TRBJ1-6	TRBV15	17	CATSRAPPRAGRSPLHF
TRBJ1-4	TRBV10-3	13	CATMGGPNEKLFF
TRBJ1-2	TRBV18	14	CASSPSGTGTGYTF
TRBJ1-5	TRBV5-1	16	CASSLGDRGLDQPQHF
TRBJ1-6	TRBV9	14	CASSVDMNNSPLHF
TRBJ1-4	TRBV21-1	15	CASSEKGALNEKLFF
TRBJ1-4	TRBV28	13	CASSSGTGEKLFF
TRBJ1-5	TRBV29-1	15	CSVLFSGTGSQPQHF
TRBJ2-6	TRBV28	15	CASSPQGSGANVLTF
TRBJ1-2	TRBV18	17	CASSPPVPFIRNYGYTF
TRBJ1-5	TRBV20-1	12	CSASRTDQPQHF
TRBJ2-6	TRBV7-7	15	CASSPEQSGANVLTF
TRBJ1-1	TRBV10-3	13	CAIRDRGGTEAFF
TRBJ2-3	TRBV6-5	13	CASSYSGTDTQYF
TRBJ2-7	TRBV27	15	CASSLGQRSHYEQYF
TRBJ1-3	TRBV7-2	15	CASSLEGNSGNTIYF
TRBJ1-4	TRBV2	16	CASKGGIGVRNEKLFF
TRBJ1-1	TRBV6-4	15	CASSRTGALNTEAFF
TRBJ1-5	TRBV6-1	15	CASSERVRVGQPQHF
TRBJ1-5	TRBV18	16	CASSPGQAYSNQPQHF
TRBJ2-5	TRBV2	15	CASSEVRGVGETQYF
TRBJ1-1	TRBV5-1	15	CASRLPGQGNTEAFF
TRBJ2-2	TRBV11-3	17	CASSFPPGERDTGELFF